This T cell receptor beta chain was identified in a study of patients and donors after allogeneic stem cell transplantation. This clonotype has more than one count but fewer than ten. The CDR3 spans 17 residues. The V gene end was trimmed by 0 bases and the J gene end by 2 bases; junction bases not matched to a gene: 9. Germline CDR1 MGHRA, CDR2 YSYEKL. TCRdb re-derived calls from the RT-PCR reads in MiXCR, one entry per CDR3 protein. The data hold about 230,000 distinct CDR3 sequences, with less than 15% observed a single time. This sequence joins TRBV4-1 and TRBJ1-2; TRBD1 matches 7 bases. Sequenced material: blood, either unsorted or a sorted T cell fraction (not recorded which). This receptor was taken from a human donor who was either an allogeneic HSCT recipient or a stem cell or donor lymphocyte infusion donor (not recorded which). It is not recorded whose cells these are; they may come from a transplant donor. CDR3 coding DNA: TGCGCCAGCAGCCAAGAATTATTAAGGGGGCAGAACTATGGCTACACCTTC. This sequence encodes CASSQELLRGQNYGYTF.